What follows are 32 T cell receptor beta chains derived from one specimen sequenced in a study of long-term antiretroviral therapy in people with HIV. This was the immunoSEQ v3.0 assay at survey level. Data came from immunoSEQ multiplex PCR; TCRdb stores just in-frame clones and leaves some out. The data hold some 29,000 clones, with approximately 78% observed a single time. Sequenced here: unsorted PBMCs, sampled 1.5 years before starting antiretroviral therapy. The origin of the receptors is a man between 18 and 35 years old with HIV.

The CDR3 reads CASSYSPGGPAETQYF. The DNA for the CDR3 is TGTGCCAGCAGTTACTCCCCGGGGGGGCCCGCAGAGACCCAGTACTTC. The chain joins TRBV6-6 to TRBJ2-5; 8 bases match TRBD2. The CDR3 totals 16 residues. The J segment lost 4 bases and the V segment lost 0 bases, leaving 7 bases of the junction unmatched. CDR1 MNHNY and CDR2 SVGAGI come from the germline V gene (reference sequence).

The chain has TRBV28 and TRBJ2-1, with D hard to call. Trimming removed 6 bases at V and 0 bases at J, with 6 bases between. The CDR3 extends over 13 amino acids. Germline V gene sequence: CDR1 MDHEN, CDR2 SYDVKM. The CDR3 DNA follows: TGTGCCAGCAGAGATAGCTCCTACAATGAGCAGTTCTTC. Protein: CASRDSSYNEQFF.

The rearrangement links TRBV6-5 to TRBJ2-7, with 7 bases fitting TRBD1. CDR3 length: 16 amino acids. The trim removed 4 bases at V and 3 bases at J, leaving 12 bases unmatched. CDR1 and CDR2 from the germline V gene are MNHEY and SVGAGI. Here the CDR3 DNA reads TGTGCCAGCAGTTCCCCGCGACAGGGATTGGGCTACGAGCAGTACTTC. Its protein is CASSSPRQGLGYEQYF.

The chain has TRBV7-2 and TRBJ2-2; D is undetermined. The germline V and J ends were trimmed by 5 bases and 0 bases, with 7 bases remaining between them. Germline lookup yields CDR1 SGHTA and CDR2 FQGNSA. CDR3 length: 14 amino acids. CDR3 DNA: TGTGCCAGCAGCCCGGCCGCGAACACCGGGGAGCTGTTTTTT. Encoded protein: CASSPAANTGELFF. The complete variable domain, with remaining parts taken from reference TRBV7-2 and TRBJ2-2, reads GAGVSQSPSNKVTEKGKDVELRCDPISGHTALYWYRQSLGQGLEFLIYFQGNSAPDKSGLPSDRFSAERTGGSVSTLTIQRTQQEDSAVYLCASSPAANTGELFFGEGSRLTVL.

This clone is classed as medium-sized. Other DNA variants within this sample encode the same CDR3. This chain connects TRBV7-6 to TRBJ1-4, with D tentatively TRBD1 (6 bases). The germline V gene has CDR1 SGHVS and CDR2 FNYEAQ. Trimming pared 5 bases from V and 0 bases from J, leaving 10 bases between. The CDR3 is made up of 15 amino acids. The CDR3 is CASSPTGSTNEKLFF. The CDR3 DNA reads TGTGCCAGCAGCCCGACAGGATCAACTAATGAAAAACTGTTTTTT.

The rearrangement uses TRBV7-9 and TRBJ2-1; a weak D match, TRBD2 (5 bases). Germline-derived CDR1 and CDR2 are SEHNR and FQNEAQ (reference sequence). Trimming cost V 3 bases and J 0 bases, with 21 bases left between them. This CDR3 spans 19 amino acids. CDR3 nucleotides: TGTGCCAGCAGCTTCCCGGTCCGAGGGTCGGGGAGCTCCTACAATGAGCAGTTCTTC. It codes for CASSFPVRGSGSSYNEQFF.

This clone was observed a single time. This sequence joins TRBV7-2 and TRBJ2-3; the D gene could be TRBD1 or TRBD2 (5 bases each). Deletions cut 5 bases from V and 5 bases from J, with 11 bases between. CDR3 length: 13 amino acids. Looked up from germline, CDR1 is SGHTA and CDR2 is FQGNSA. Written as DNA, the CDR3 is TGTGCCAGCAGCACCCGGGGCGAAGATACGCAGTATTTT. Amino acids: CASSTRGEDTQYF.

This rearrangement joins TRBV28 to TRBJ2-1; the match to TRBD1 covers 9 bases. The V segment lost 7 bases and the J segment 8 bases; nucleotides outside the gene matches: 6. This CDR3 comprises 13 residues. CDR1 is MDHEN, CDR2 SYDVKM, per germline. The CDR3 bases are TGTGCCAGCAAGGGACAGGGAAGGGATGAGCAGTTCTTC. Amino acid sequence: CASKGQGRDEQFF.

The chain links TRBV4-1 to TRBJ1-3; D remains ambiguous. V was trimmed by 5 bases and J by 0 bases, leaving 5 bases between them. Per germline, CDR1 MGHRA and CDR2 YSYEKL. The CDR3 is 13 amino acids. Here the CDR3 reads CASSNGSGNTIYF. The CDR3 DNA reads TGCGCCAGCAGCAACGGCTCTGGAAACACCATATATTTT.

The DNA of the CDR3 is TGTGCCAGCAGTGAGTTCGAGACCCAGTACTTC. Translated, it gives CASSEFETQYF. The chain recombines TRBV6-1 with TRBJ2-5, with no clear D. The CDR3 spans 11 residues. Trimming took 3 bases from V and 5 from J, leaving 4 bases between them. Germline CDR1 is MNHNS and CDR2 is SASEGT.

The chain is built from TRBV9 and TRBJ2-1; TRBD2 matches at 7 bases. The germline V gene encodes CDR1 SGDLS and CDR2 YYNGEE. This CDR3 region has 16 residues. After removal of 0 bases from V and 2 bases from J, the junction contained 5 bases not matched to a gene. Written as DNA, the CDR3 is TGTGCCAGCAGCGTAGGCGTCGCGGGAGCCTACAATGAGCAGTTCTTC. Its translation: CASSVGVAGAYNEQFF.

This chain uses TRBV2 with TRBJ2-2; 8 bases align to TRBD1. CDR1 is SNHLY, CDR2 FYNNEI, per germline. This CDR3 comprises 17 residues. V shed 4 bases, J shed 0 bases, and the junction held 7 bases outside the gene matches. CDR3 residues: CASSGTGSSANTGELFF. CDR3 nucleotides: TGTGCCAGCAGTGGGACAGGGTCCAGCGCGAACACCGGGGAGCTGTTTTTT.

About this clone itself: This sample includes further DNA sequences coding for the same CDR3. The genes are TRBV23-1 and TRBJ2-7, with 8 bases matching TRBD1. TRBV23-1 falls under the ORF class, with uncertain function. The CDR3 consists of 14 residues. Losses at the gene ends were 5 bases for V and 7 bases for J; bases not matched to a gene: 10. In DNA form, the CDR3 reads TGCGCCAGCAGTTTCGAGGACAGGGTGCATGAGCAGTACTTC. It specifies CASSFEDRVHEQYF.

The chain joins TRBV28 to TRBJ2-3; the match to TRBD1 covers 7 bases. The CDR3 loop spans 15 amino acids. With V trimmed by 5 bases and J by 6 bases, 11 bases remained unmatched. The germline V gene has CDR1 MDHEN and CDR2 SYDVKM. The CDR3 coding sequence is TGTGCCAGCAGTCCCCGGGAAGGGGGCTGGGATACGCAGTATTTT. It specifies CASSPREGGWDTQYF. Variable domain in full (rest from reference TRBV28 and TRBJ2-3): DVKVTQSSRYLVKRTGEKVFLECVQDMDHENMFWYRQDPGLGLRLIYFSYDVKMKEKGDIPEGYSVSREKKERFSLILESASTNQTSMYLCASSPREGGWDTQYFGPGTRLTVL.

The V call is TRBV30, the J call TRBJ1-2; possibly TRBD1 for D (5 bases). The V end was cut by 6 bases, the J end by 2 bases, with 16 bases between. Per the germline V gene, CDR1 is GTSNPN and CDR2 is SVGIG (reference sequence). This CDR3 spans 14 amino acids. CDR3 in DNA: TGTGCCTGTACTCTTCGGGGACTAAACTATGGCTACACCTTC. As protein: CACTLRGLNYGYTF.

The rearrangement joins TRBV19 to TRBJ2-7, with D unresolved. With 2 bases removed from V and 0 bases from J, the gap between germline ends came to 11 bases. The CDR3 runs 15 residues. CDR1 is LNHDA, CDR2 SQIVND, per germline (reference sequence). The CDR3 region has the DNA TGTGCCAGTAGTATAAGCGCCAGGAGCTCCTACGAGCAGTACTTC. Its protein is CASSISARSSYEQYF.

The chain combines TRBV5-1 with TRBJ2-5, with 8 bases fitting TRBD1. Unmatched junction bases numbered 5, after V lost 0 bases and J lost 4 bases. The germline CDR1 and CDR2 sequences are SGHRS and YFSETQ. The CDR3 spans 15 residues. CDR3 nucleotide sequence: TGCGCCAGCAGCTTGGCCAGGGGGCGCAGAGAGACCCAGTACTTC. It encodes CASSLARGRRETQYF.

The count of this clone is one. This chain joins TRBV15 and TRBJ2-5; 7 positions match TRBD2. The V and J ends lost 1 base and 0 bases, in that order; junction bases with no gene match: 2. The CDR3 covers 15 residues. Germline CDR1 reads LNHNV; CDR2 reads YYDKDF (reference sequence). CDR3 amino acids: CATSRALAYQETQYF. The CDR3 coding sequence is TGTGCCACCAGCAGAGCACTAGCGTACCAAGAGACCCAGTACTTC.

The chain has TRBV5-1 and TRBJ1-2, with 7 bases matching TRBD1. V trimming: 4 bases; J trimming: 2 bases; junction bases outside the gene matches: 11. This CDR3 contains 16 residues. Germline assignment: CDR1 SGHRS and CDR2 YFSETQ. The CDR3 DNA follows: TGCGCCAGCAGCCCTTGGGGAGGGGGCGACAACTATGGCTACACCTTC. Translation: CASSPWGGGDNYGYTF.

The chain recombines TRBV28 with TRBJ2-1; possibly TRBD1 or TRBD2 for D (6 bases each). CDR3 length: 15 residues. V gave up 3 bases and J gave up 4 bases, with 13 bases separating them. Germline-derived CDR1 and CDR2 are MDHEN and SYDVKM. The CDR3 DNA reads TGTGCCAGCAGTTTTCAGGGGAGGAAGTACAATGAGCAGTTCTTC. Its protein is CASSFQGRKYNEQFF.

The chain couples TRBV30 to TRBJ1-3; 7 bases are a match to TRBD1. CDR3 size: 14 residues. From germline, CDR1 is GTSNPN and CDR2 SVGIG (reference sequence). Losses at the gene ends were 2 bases for V and 7 bases for J; bases not matched to a gene: 8. CDR3 nucleotide sequence: TGTGCCTGGAGTTTTAGGACAGGCTTTAACACCATATATTTT. Translation gives CAWSFRTGFNTIYF.

The rearrangement joins TRBV29-1 to TRBJ2-5; 12 nucleotides align to TRBD2. Trimming cost V 3 bases and J 5 bases; bases outside gene matches: 10. This CDR3 has 16 amino acids. Germline lookup yields CDR1 SQVTM and CDR2 ANQGSEA. CDR3: CSVDGTSGRPAETQYF. The DNA of the CDR3 is TGCAGCGTTGATGGGACTAGCGGGCGCCCGGCGGAGACCCAGTACTTC.

The rearrangement links TRBV5-1 to TRBJ2-1; D gene unclear. The germline gives CDR1 SGHRS, CDR2 YFSETQ. V lost 0 bases and J lost 10, with 8 bases in between. This CDR3 region has 12 residues. The CDR3 sequence: CASSLDLHEQFF. In nucleotides, the CDR3 is TGCGCCAGCAGCTTGGACCTCCACGAGCAGTTCTTC.

This clone was seen just once. V usage is TRBV9 and J usage is TRBJ2-2; 10 bases are shared with TRBD1. Germline CDR1 SGDLS, CDR2 YYNGEE. The CDR3 is made up of 17 amino acids. V lost 4 bases to trimming and J lost 4 bases; unmatched junction nucleotides: 10. CDR3 nucleotide sequence: TGTGCCAGCAGCAACCGCCGGACAGGGGGGTCCACCGGGGAGCTGTTTTTT. This codes for CASSNRRTGGSTGELFF.

V and J are TRBV11-2 and TRBJ1-2; the D is unclear. The CDR3 has 16 residues. CDR1 and CDR2 from the germline V gene are SGHAT and FQNNGV. Trimming cost V 5 bases and J 7 bases, with 23 bases left between them. The CDR3 DNA follows: TGTGCCAGCAGCGCCCTTCGCAATGTTGTCCGAGGTGGCTACACCTTC. Translating it yields CASSALRNVVRGGYTF. The whole variable domain, remainder taken from reference TRBV11-2 and TRBJ1-2, is EAGVAQSPRYKIIEKRQSVAFWCNPISGHATLYWYQQILGQGPKLLIQFQNNGVVDDSQLPKDRFSAERLKGVDSTLKIQPAKLEDSAVYLCASSALRNVVRGGYTFGSGTRLTVV.

The genes are TRBV4-1 and TRBJ1-1; D gene unclear. Germline lookup yields CDR1 MGHRA and CDR2 YSYEKL. V was shortened by 1 base and J by 2 bases, with 8 bases between the two germline ends. The CDR3 extends over 14 amino acids. CDR3 amino acids: CASSQAGLNTEAFF. The CDR3 nucleotides read TGCGCCAGCAGCCAAGCTGGGCTCAACACTGAAGCTTTCTTT.

This clone is deemed medium-sized. The CDR3 DNA follows: TGTGCCAGCAGTGATTCACAGGTACCGATCCTTGAAGCTTTCTTT. Protein product: CASSDSQVPILEAFF. The chain recombines TRBV7-8 with TRBJ1-1; perhaps TRBD1 as D (5 bases). Germline CDR1 and CDR2: SGHVS and FQNEAQ. V lost 6 bases and J 7 bases, leaving 21 bases between the germline ends. This CDR3 has 15 residues.

The V and J genes are TRBV9 and TRBJ1-6, with 8 bases identical to TRBD1. The CDR3 extends over 15 amino acids. Looked up from germline, CDR1 is SGDLS and CDR2 is YYNGEE. The ends lost 3 bases at V and 5 bases at J; junction bases unmatched: 4. The CDR3 protein is CASSGQGSNNSPLHF. CDR3 nucleotides: TGTGCCAGCAGCGGACAGGGGTCTAATAATTCACCCCTCCACTTT.

This chain links TRBV4-1 with TRBJ2-5, with 7 bases that match TRBD1. There are 15 residues in the CDR3. With V trimmed by 1 base and J by 2 bases, 4 bases remained unmatched. The germline V gene has CDR1 MGHRA and CDR2 YSYEKL. In DNA, the CDR3 is TGCGCCAGCAGCCAAGCCGGGACAGCGCAAGAGACCCAGTACTTC. Residues: CASSQAGTAQETQYF.

The chain uses TRBV11-2 and TRBJ2-2; 10 bases fit TRBD1. V was pared by 2 bases and J by 3 bases, with 6 bases of the junction left unmatched. CDR1 and CDR2 from the germline V gene are SGHAT and FQNNGV. CDR3 length equals 17 residues. The CDR3 region is CASSLQFGTGDTGELFF. In nucleotides, the CDR3 is TGTGCCAGCAGCTTACAGTTCGGGACAGGGGACACCGGGGAGCTGTTTTTT.

The rearrangement links TRBV6-5 to TRBJ2-1; TRBD1 is a possible D gene (5 bases). V dropped 4 bases and J dropped 4 bases, with 14 bases sitting between them. Germline CDR1 is MNHEY and CDR2 is SVGAGI. The CDR3 loop spans 15 amino acids. CDR3 amino acids: CASSSQTRVYNEQFF. The CDR3 coding sequence is TGTGCCAGCAGTTCGCAAACCAGGGTTTACAATGAGCAGTTCTTC.

The chain employs TRBV30 and TRBJ1-3; TRBD1 is a possible D gene (6 bases). The CDR3 covers 15 residues. V lost 2 bases to trimming and J lost 0 bases, with 11 bases between them. The germline V gene has CDR1 GTSNPN and CDR2 SVGIG (reference sequence). DNA for the CDR3: TGTGCCTGGAGTTCAGGGGCTCTCTCTGGAAACACCATATATTTT. This codes for CAWSSGALSGNTIYF.